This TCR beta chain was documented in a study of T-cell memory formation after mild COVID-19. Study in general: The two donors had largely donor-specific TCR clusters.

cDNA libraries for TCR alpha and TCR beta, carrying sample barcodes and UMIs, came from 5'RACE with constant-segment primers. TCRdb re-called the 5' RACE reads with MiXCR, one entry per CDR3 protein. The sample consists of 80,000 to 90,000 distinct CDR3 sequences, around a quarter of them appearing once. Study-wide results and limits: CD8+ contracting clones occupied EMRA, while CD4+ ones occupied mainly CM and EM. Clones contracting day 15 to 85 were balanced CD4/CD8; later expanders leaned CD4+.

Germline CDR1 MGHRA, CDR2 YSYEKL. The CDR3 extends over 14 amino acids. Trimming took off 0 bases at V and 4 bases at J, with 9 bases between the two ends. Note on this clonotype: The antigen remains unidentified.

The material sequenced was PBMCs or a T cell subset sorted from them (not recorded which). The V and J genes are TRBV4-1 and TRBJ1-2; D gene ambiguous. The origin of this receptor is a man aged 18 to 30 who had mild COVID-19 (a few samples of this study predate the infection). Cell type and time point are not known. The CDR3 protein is CASSQDNGPYGYTF. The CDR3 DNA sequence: TGCGCCAGCAGCCAAGATAATGGACCCTATGGCTACACCTTC.